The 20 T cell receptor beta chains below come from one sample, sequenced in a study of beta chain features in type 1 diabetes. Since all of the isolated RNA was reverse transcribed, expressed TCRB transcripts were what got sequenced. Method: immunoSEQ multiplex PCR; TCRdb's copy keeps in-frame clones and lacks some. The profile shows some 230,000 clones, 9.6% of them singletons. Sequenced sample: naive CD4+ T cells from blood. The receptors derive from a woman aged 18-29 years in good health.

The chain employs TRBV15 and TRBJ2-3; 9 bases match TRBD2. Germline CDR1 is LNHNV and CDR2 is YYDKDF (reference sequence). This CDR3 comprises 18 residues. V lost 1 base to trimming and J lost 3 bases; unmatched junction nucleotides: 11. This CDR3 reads CATSRGAGGPRVTDTQYF. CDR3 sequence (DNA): TGTGCCACCAGCAGAGGAGCGGGGGGCCCTAGAGTTACAGATACGCAGTATTTT.

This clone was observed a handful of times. The CDR3 nucleotides read TGCAGTGCTAGCGGACAGGGCGGCTACACCTTC. It specifies CSASGQGGYTF. The V gene is TRBV20-1, the J gene TRBJ1-2, with TRBD1 identical over 8 bases. V shed 3 bases, J shed 8 bases, and the junction held 2 bases outside the gene matches. Germline V gives CDR1 DFQATT, CDR2 SNEGSKA (reference sequence). The CDR3 sequence is 11 residues long.

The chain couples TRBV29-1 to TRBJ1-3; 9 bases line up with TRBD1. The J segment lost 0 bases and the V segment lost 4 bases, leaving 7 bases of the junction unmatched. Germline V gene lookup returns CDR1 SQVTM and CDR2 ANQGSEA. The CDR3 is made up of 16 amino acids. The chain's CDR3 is CSVGGQGQASGNTIYF. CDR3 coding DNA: TGCAGCGTTGGGGGACAGGGTCAGGCCTCTGGAAACACCATATATTTT.

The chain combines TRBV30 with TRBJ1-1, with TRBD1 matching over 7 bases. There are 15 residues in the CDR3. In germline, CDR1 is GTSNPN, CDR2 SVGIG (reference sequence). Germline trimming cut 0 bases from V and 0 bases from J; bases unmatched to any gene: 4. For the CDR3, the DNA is TGTGCCTGGAGTGTGAAGGGACAGCTGAACACTGAAGCTTTCTTT. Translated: CAWSVKGQLNTEAFF.

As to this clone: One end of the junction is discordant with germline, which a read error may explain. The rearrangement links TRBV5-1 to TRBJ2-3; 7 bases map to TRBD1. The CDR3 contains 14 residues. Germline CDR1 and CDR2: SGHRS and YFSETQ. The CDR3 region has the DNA TGCGTCAGCAGCCCGGGACAGATCACAGATACGCAGTATTTT. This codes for CVSSPGQITDTQYF.

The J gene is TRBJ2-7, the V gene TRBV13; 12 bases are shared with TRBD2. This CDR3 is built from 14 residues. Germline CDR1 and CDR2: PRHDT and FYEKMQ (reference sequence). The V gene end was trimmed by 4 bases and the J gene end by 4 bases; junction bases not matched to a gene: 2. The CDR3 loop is CASSSTSGRYEQYF. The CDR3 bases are TGTGCCAGCAGCTCGACTAGCGGGAGATACGAGCAGTACTTC.

Here the CDR3 DNA reads TGTGCCAGCTCACCTTCGGCGGGGAAGGGCTACACCTTC. Protein: CASSPSAGKGYTF. The chain employs TRBV18 and TRBJ1-2; D gene uncertain. Germline-derived CDR1 and CDR2 are KGHSH and LQKENI. V gave up 3 bases and J gave up 8 bases, with 13 bases separating them. This CDR3 has 13 amino acids.

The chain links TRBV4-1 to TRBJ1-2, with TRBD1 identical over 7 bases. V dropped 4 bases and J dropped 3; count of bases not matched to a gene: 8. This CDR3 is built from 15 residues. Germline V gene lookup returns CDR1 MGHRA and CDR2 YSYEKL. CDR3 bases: TGCGCCAGCAGCCCGAGACAGGGAGTAGACTATGGCTACACCTTC. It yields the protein CASSPRQGVDYGYTF.

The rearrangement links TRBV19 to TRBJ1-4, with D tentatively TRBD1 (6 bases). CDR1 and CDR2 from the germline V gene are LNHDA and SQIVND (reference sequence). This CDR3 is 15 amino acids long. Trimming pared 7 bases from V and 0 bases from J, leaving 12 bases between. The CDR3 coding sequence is TGTGCCAGTACCACAGGGCACACAACTAATGAAAAACTGTTTTTT. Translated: CASTTGHTTNEKLFF.

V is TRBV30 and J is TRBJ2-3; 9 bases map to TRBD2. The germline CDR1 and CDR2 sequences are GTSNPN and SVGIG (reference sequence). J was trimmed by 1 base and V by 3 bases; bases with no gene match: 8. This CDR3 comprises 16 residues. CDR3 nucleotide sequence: TGTGCCTGGAGCGGAACTAAGCGGGGGGGCACAGATACGCAGTATTTT. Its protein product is CAWSGTKRGGTDTQYF.

The CDR3 sequence: CASSLTGTPTEQYF. The CDR3 coding sequence is TGTGCCAGCAGCTTAACCGGGACACCCACCGAGCAGTACTTC. The chain carries TRBV7-9 and TRBJ2-7; D possibly corresponds to TRBD1 (6 bases). This CDR3 comprises 14 residues. Germline CDR1 SEHNR, CDR2 FQNEAQ (reference sequence). V was pared by 2 bases and J by 6 bases, with 14 bases between.

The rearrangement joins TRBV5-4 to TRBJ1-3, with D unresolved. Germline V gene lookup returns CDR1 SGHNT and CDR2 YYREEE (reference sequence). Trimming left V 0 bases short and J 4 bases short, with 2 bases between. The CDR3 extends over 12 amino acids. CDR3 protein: CASSLAGNTIYF. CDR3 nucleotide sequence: TGTGCCAGCAGCTTGGCGGGAAACACCATATATTTT. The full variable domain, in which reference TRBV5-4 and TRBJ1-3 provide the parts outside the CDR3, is ETGVTQSPTHLIKTRGQQVTLRCSSQSGHNTVSWYQQALGQGPQFIFQYYREEENGRGNFPPRFSGLQFPNYSSELNVNALELDDSALYLCASSLAGNTIYFGEGSWLTVV.

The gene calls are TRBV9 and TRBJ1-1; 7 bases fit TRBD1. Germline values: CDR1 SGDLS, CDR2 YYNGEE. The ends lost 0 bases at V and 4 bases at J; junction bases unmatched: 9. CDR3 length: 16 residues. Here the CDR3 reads CASSVAPSGGSTEAFF. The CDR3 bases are TGTGCCAGCAGCGTAGCCCCCTCAGGGGGGTCCACTGAAGCTTTCTTT. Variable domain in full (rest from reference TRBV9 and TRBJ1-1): DSGVTQTPKHLITATGQRVTLRCSPRSGDLSVYWYQQSLDQGLQFLIQYYNGEERAKGNILERFSAQQFPDLHSELNLSSLELGDSALYFCASSVAPSGGSTEAFFGQGTRLTVV.

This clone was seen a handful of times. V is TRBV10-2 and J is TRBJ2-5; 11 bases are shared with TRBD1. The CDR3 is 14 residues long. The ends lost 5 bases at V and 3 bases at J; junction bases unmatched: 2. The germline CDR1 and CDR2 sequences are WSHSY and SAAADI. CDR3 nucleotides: TGCGCCAGCAGTAGGACAGGGGGCGAAGAGACCCAGTACTTC. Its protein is CASSRTGGEETQYF.

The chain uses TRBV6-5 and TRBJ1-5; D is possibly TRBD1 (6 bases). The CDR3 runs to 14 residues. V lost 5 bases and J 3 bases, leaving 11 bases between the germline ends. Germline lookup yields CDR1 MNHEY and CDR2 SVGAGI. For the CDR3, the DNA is TGTGCCAGCAGTCTTGACAGGCTCAATCAGCCCCAGCATTTT. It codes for CASSLDRLNQPQHF.

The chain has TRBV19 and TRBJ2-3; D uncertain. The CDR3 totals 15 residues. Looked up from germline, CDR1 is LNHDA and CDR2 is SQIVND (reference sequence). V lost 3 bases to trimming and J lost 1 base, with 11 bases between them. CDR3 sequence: CASSITSEGTDTQYF. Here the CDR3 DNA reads TGTGCCAGTAGTATTACCAGTGAAGGCACAGATACGCAGTATTTT.

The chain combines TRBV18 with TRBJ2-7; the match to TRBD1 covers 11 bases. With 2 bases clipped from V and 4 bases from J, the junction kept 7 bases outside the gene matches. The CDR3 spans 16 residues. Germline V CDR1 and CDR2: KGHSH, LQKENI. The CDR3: CASSPSAGTGGYEQYF. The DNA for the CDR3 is TGTGCCAGCTCACCAAGTGCCGGGACAGGGGGTTACGAGCAGTACTTC.

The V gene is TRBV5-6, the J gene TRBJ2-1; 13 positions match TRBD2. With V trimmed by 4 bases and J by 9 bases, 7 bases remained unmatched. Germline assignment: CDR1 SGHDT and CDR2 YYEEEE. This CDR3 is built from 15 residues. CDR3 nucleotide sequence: TGTGCCAGCAGCCGGACTAGCGGGGGATCGGGTGAGCAGTTCTTC. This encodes CASSRTSGGSGEQFF.

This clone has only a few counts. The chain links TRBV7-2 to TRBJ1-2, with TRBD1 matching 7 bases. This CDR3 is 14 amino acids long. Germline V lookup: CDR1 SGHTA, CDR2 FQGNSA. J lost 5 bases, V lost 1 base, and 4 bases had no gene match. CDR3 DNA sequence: TGTGCCAGCAGCTTAGACAGGGGAGCATATGGCTACACCTTC. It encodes CASSLDRGAYGYTF.

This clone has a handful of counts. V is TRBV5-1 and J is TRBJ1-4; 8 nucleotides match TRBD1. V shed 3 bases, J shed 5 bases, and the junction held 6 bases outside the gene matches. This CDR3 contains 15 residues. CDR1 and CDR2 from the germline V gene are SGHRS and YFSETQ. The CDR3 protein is CASSSLQGGNEKLFF. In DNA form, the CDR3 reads TGCGCCAGCAGCTCGTTACAGGGGGGGAATGAAAAACTGTTTTTT.